This TCR beta chain was sequenced in a study of blood T cell repertoires in COVID-19. Study-wide background: There were acute and convalescent COVID-19 samples, and they came from the United States, Italy and Spain. Nucleic acid was either cDNA or gDNA, and it came from T cells, B-cell-depleted T cells, or PBMCs.

Participants, 18 to 89 years old, spanned around 25 US areas. Original processing notes: Scientists estimated how many nucleated cells there were by amplifying reference gene primers. Sequencing was performed with immunoSEQ multiplex PCR; in TCRdb, only in-frame clones are kept and a portion is missing. That table is the source of V, J and clone size, and D and trimming were worked out from the DNA. Counted here are around 250,000 clones, 91% occurring once; the ten biggest clones make up approximately 1.2%. V was trimmed by 4 bases and J by 3 bases, leaving 16 bases between them. This CDR3 comprises 15 residues. The germline V gene encodes CDR1 SGHNT and CDR2 YYREEE (reference sequence).

The TCR originated in a human donor in a cohort exposed to, infected with or recovered from COVID-19 (not recorded which). The donor label of this sample is uncertain. Sequenced material: PBMCs or T cells enriched from blood (not recorded which). The chain carries TRBV5-4 and TRBJ1-2; weak D call: TRBD1 (6 bases). The CDR3 DNA reads TGTGCCAGCAGCCGACAGGATCCCAGCTACTATGGCTACACCTTC. Translation: CASSRQDPSYYGYTF.